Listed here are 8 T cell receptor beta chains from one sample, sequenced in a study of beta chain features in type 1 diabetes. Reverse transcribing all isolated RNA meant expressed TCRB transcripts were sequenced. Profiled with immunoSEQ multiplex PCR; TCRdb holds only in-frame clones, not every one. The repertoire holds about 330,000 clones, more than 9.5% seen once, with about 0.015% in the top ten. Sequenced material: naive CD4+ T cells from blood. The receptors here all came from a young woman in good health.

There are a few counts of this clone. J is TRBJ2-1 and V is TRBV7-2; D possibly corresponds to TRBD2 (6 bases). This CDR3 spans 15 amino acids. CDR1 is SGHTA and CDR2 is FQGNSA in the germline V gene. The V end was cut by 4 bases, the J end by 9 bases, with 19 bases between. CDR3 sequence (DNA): TGTGCCAGCAGCTCGACCGGGACTCTAACCCCTGAGCAGTTCTTC. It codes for CASSSTGTLTPEQFF.

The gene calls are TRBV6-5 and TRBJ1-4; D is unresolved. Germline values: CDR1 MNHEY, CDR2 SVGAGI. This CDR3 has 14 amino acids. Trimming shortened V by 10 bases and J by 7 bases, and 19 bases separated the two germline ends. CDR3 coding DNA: TGTGCCACCCACGGGAGAGGTACAACTGAAAAACTGTTTTTT. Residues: CATHGRGTTEKLFF.

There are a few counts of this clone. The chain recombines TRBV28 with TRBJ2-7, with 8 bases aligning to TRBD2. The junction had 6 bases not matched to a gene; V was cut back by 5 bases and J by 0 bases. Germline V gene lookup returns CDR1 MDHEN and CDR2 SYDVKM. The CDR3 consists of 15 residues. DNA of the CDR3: TGTGCCAGCAGTACAACGGGAGGGCGCTCCTACGAGCAGTACTTC. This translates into CASSTTGGRSYEQYF.

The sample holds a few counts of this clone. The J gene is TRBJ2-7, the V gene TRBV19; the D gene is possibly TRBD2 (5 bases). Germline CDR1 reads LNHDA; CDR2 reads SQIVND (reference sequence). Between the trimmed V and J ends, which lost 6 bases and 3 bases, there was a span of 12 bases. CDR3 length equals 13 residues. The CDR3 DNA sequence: TGTGCCAGTAGGGACTCCTCCAGCTACGAGCAGTACTTC. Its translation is CASRDSSSYEQYF.

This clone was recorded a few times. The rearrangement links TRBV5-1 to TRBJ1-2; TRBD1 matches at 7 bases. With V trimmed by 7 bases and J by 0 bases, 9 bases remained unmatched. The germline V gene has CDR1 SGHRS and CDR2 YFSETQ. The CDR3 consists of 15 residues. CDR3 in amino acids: CASGATGFSNYGYTF. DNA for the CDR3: TGCGCCAGCGGGGCGACAGGGTTTTCTAACTATGGCTACACCTTC.

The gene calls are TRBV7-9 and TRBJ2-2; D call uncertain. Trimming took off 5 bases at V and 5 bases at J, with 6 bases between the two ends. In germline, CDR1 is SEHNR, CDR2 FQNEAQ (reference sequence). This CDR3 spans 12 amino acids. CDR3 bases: TGTGCCAGCAGCGCGGAAACCGGGGAGCTGTTTTTT. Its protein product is CASSAETGELFF.

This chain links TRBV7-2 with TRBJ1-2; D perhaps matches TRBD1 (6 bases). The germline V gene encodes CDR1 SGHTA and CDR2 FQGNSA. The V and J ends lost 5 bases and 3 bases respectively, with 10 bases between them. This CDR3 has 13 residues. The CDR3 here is CASSRTDYYGYTF. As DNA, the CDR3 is TGTGCCAGCAGCAGGACAGACTACTATGGCTACACCTTC. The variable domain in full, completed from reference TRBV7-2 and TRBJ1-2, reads GAGVSQSPSNKVTEKGKDVELRCDPISGHTALYWYRQSLGQGLEFLIYFQGNSAPDKSGLPSDRFSAERTGGSVSTLTIQRTQQEDSAVYLCASSRTDYYGYTFGSGTRLTVV.

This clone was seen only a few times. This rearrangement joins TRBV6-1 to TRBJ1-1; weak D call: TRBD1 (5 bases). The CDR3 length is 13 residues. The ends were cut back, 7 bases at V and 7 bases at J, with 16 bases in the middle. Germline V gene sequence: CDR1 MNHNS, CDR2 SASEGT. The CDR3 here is CASTVTQGGEAFF. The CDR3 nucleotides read TGTGCCAGCACCGTCACCCAGGGCGGTGAAGCTTTCTTT.